This TCR beta chain is drawn from a study of T cell changes during pregnancy in multiple sclerosis. Libraries were prepared by immunoSEQ multiplex PCR; TCRdb keeps only in-frame clonotypes and omits some of them. Of roughly 100,000 clones listed, around 94% are singletons. This CDR3 has 14 amino acids. V was clipped by 7 bases and J by 3 bases; unmatched bases: 3. Germline V lookup: CDR1 SNHLY, CDR2 FYNNEI. V is TRBV2 and J is TRBJ1-5, with 10 nucleotides matching TRBD1. The specimen was peripheral blood, collected after pregnancy. The sequence was collected from a female donor with multiple sclerosis, enrolled in a pregnancy study. CDR3 in amino acids: CASNRQGANQPQHF. The CDR3 DNA is TGTGCCAGCAACCGACAGGGGGCCAATCAGCCCCAGCATTTT. The variable domain in full, with the rest retrieved from reference TRBV2 and TRBJ1-5, is EPEVTQTPSHQVTQMGQEVILRCVPISNHLYFYWYRQILGQKVEFLVSFYNNEISEKSEIFDDQFSVERPDGSNFTLKIRSTKLEDSAMYFCASNRQGANQPQHFGDGTRLSIL.